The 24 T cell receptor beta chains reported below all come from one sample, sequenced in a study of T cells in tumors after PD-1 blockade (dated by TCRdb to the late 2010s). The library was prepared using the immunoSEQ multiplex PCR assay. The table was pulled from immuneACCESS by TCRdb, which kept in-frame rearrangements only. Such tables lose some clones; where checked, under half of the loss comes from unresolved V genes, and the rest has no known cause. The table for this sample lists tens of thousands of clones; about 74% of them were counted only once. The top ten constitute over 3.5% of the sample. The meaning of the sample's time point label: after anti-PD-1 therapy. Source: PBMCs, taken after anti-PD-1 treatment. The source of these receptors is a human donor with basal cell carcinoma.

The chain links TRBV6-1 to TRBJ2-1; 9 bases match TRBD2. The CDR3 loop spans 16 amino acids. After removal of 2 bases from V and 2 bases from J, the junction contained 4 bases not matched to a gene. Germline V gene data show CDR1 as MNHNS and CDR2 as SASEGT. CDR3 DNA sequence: TGTGCCAGCAGTGAAAGGACTAGCGCTACCTACAATGAGCAGTTCTTC. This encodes CASSERTSATYNEQFF.

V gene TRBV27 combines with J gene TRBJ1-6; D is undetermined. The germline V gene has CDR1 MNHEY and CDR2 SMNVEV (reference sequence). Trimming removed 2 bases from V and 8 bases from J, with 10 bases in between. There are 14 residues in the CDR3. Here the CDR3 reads CASSLKVWDSPLHF. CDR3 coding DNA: TGTGCCAGCAGTTTAAAGGTCTGGGATTCACCCCTCCACTTT.

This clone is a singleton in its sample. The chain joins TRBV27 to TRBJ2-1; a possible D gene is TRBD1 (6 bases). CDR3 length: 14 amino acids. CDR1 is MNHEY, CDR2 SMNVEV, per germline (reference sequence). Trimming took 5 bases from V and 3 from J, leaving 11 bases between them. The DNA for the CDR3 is TGTGCCAGCAGTCGCGAGACAGGCTACAATGAGCAGTTCTTC. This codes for CASSRETGYNEQFF.

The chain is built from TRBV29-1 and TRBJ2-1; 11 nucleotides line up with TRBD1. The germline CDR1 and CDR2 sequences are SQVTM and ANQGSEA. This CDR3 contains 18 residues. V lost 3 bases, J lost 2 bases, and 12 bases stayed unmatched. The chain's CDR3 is CSVDTFLGTGGTYNEQFF. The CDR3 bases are TGCAGCGTTGACACCTTCCTTGGGACAGGGGGTACCTACAATGAGCAGTTCTTC.

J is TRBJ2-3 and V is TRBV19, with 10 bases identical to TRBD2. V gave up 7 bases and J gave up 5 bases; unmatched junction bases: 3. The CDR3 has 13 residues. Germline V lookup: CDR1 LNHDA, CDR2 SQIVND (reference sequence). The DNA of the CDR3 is TGTGCCAGTACGACTAGCGGGTTAGATACGCAGTATTTT. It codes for CASTTSGLDTQYF.

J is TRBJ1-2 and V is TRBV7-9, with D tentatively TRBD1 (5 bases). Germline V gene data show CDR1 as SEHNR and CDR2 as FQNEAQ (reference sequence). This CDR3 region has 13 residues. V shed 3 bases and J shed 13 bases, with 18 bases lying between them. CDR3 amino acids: CASSFGANLPSTF. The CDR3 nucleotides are TGTGCCAGCAGCTTCGGGGCAAACCTTCCTAGCACCTTC.

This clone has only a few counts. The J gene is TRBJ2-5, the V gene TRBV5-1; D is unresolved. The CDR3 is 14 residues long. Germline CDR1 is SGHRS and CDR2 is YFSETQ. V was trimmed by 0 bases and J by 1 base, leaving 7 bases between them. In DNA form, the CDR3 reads TGCGCCAGCAGCTTGGGGCAGTTCCAAGAGACCCAGTACTTC. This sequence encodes CASSLGQFQETQYF.

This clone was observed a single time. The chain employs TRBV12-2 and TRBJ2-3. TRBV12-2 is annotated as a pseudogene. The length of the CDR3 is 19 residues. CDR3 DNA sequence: TGTGCAAGTCGCTTAGCGCTACAAAGGGACGGAGAGCTCACAGATACGCAGTATTTT. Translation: CASRLALQRDGELTDTQYF.

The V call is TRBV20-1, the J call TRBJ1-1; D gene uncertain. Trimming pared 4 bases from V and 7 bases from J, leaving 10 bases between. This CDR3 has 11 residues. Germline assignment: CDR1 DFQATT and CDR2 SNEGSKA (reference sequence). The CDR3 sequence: CSAIPRLEAFF. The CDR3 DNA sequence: TGCAGTGCTATCCCGAGGCTTGAAGCTTTCTTT.

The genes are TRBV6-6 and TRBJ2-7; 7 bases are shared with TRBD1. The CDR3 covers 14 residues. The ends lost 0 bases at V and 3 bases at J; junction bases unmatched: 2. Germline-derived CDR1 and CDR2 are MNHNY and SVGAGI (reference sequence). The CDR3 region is CASSYSGQYYEQYF. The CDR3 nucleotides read TGTGCCAGCAGTTACTCGGGACAGTACTACGAGCAGTACTTC.

The CDR3 DNA reads as TGTGCCAGCAGAACGGGGCCCGGGGCCTACGAGCAGTACTTC. This gives the protein CASRTGPGAYEQYF. This chain connects TRBV2 to TRBJ2-7; D assignment may be TRBD1 or TRBD2 (5 bases each). CDR3 length: 14 residues. V dropped 6 bases and J dropped 2 bases, with 14 bases sitting between them. Germline lookup yields CDR1 SNHLY and CDR2 FYNNEI.

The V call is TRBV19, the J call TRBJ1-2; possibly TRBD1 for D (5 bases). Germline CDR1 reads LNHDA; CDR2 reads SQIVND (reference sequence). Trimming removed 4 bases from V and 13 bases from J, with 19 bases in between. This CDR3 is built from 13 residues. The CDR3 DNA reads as TGTGCCAGTAGTACCCGGGACGCACTAAGAGGCACCTTC. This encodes CASSTRDALRGTF.

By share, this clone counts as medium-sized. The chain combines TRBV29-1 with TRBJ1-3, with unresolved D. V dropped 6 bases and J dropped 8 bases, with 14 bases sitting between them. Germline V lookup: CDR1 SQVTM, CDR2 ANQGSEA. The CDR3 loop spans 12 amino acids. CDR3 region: CSVRGEGDTIYF. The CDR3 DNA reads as TGCAGCGTGAGAGGAGAGGGTGACACCATATATTTT. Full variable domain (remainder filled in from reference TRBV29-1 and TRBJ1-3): SAVISQKPSRDICQRGTSLTIQCQVDSQVTMMFWYRQQPGQSLTLIATANQGSEATYESGFVIDKFPISRPNLTFSTLTVSNMSPEDSSIYLCSVRGEGDTIYFGEGSWLTVV.

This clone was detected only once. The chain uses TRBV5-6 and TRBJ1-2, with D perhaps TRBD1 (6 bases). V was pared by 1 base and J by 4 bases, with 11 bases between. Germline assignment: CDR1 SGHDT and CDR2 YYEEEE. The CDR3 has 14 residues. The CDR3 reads CASSLQDRSYGYTF. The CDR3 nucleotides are TGTGCCAGCAGCTTGCAGGACAGAAGCTATGGCTACACCTTC.

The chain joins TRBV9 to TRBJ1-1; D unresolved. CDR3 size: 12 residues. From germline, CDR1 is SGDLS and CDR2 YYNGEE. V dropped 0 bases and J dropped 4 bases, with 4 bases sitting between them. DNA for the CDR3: TGTGCCAGCAGCGTAGTGAGCACTGAAGCTTTCTTT. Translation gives CASSVVSTEAFF.

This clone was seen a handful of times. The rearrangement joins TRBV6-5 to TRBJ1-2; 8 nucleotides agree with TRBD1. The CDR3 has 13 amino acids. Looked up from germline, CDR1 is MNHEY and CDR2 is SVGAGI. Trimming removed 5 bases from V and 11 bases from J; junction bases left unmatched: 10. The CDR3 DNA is TGTGCCAGCAGTATATCAGACAGGGGACGTTACACCTTC. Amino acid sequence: CASSISDRGRYTF.

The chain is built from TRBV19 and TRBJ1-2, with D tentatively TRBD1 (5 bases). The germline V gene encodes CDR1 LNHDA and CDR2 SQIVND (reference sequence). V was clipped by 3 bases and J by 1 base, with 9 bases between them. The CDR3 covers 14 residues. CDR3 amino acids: CASSMTAVNYGYTF. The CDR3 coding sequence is TGTGCCAGTAGTATGACAGCGGTTAACTATGGCTACACCTTC.

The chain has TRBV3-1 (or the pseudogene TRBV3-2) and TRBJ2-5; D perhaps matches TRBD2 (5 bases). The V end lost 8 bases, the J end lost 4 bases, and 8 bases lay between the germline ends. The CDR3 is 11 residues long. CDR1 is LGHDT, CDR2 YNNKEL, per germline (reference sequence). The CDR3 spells CASSRGETQYF. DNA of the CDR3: TGTGCCAGCTCTCGGGGAGAGACCCAGTACTTC.

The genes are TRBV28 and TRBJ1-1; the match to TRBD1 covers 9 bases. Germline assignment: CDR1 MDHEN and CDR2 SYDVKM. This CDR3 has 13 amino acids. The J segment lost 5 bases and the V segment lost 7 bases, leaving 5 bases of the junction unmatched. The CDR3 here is CASIGQGLTEAFF. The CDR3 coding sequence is TGTGCCAGCATTGGACAGGGGTTAACTGAAGCTTTCTTT. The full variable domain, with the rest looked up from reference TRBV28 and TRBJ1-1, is DVKVTQSSRYLVKRTGEKVFLECVQDMDHENMFWYRQDPGLGLRLIYFSYDVKMKEKGDIPEGYSVSREKKERFSLILESASTNQTSMYLCASIGQGLTEAFFGQGTRLTVV.

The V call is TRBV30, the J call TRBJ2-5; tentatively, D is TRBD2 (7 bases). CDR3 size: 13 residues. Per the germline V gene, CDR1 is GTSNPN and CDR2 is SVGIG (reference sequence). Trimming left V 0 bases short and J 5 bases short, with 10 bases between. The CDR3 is CAWSVEGGETQYF. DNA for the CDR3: TGTGCCTGGAGTGTTGAGGGGGGGGAGACCCAGTACTTC.

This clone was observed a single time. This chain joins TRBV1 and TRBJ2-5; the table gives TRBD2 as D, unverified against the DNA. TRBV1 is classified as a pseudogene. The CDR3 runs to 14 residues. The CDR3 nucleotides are TGCACCAGCAGCCAAGAGAAAGCGGAAGAGACCCAGTACTTC. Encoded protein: CTSSQEKAEETQYF.

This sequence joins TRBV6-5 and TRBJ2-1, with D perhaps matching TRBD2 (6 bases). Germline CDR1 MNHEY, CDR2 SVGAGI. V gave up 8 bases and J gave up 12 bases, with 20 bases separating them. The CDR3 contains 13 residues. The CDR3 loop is CASRPLAVFGQFF. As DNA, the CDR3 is TGTGCCAGCCGCCCGTTAGCGGTCTTCGGGCAGTTCTTC.

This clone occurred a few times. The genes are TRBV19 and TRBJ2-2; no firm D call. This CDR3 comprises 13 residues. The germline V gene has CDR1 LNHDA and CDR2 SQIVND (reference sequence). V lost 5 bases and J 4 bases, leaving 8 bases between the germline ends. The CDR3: CASSLLLTGELFF. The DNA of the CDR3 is TGTGCCAGTAGTCTCCTTCTCACCGGGGAGCTGTTTTTT.

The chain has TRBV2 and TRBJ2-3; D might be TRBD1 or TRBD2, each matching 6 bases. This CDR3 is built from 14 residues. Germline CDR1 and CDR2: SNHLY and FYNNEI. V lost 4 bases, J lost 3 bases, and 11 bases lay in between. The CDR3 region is CASSVQGRTDTQYF. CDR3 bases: TGTGCCAGCAGTGTTCAGGGGAGGACAGATACGCAGTATTTT.